This T cell receptor (beta chain) originates from a study of control samples from healthy donors and cancer patients. Germline V gene lookup returns CDR1 MGHRA and CDR2 YSYEKL. The length of the CDR3 is 15 residues. The V segment lost 3 bases and the J segment 2 bases; nucleotides outside the gene matches: 2. The table came from immunoSEQ multiplex PCR; TCRdb's copy has only in-frame clones and leaves some out. The sample lists around 130,000 clones, around 92% occurring once. The material sequenced was PBMCs. This rearrangement joins TRBV4-1 to TRBJ2-7, with 12 bases that match TRBD2. This clonotype was obtained from a man aged 50 to 59 with head and neck cancer. The CDR3 DNA is TGCGCCAGCAGCCACCGGACTAGCGGGGCCTACGAGCAGTACTTC. Translating it yields CASSHRTSGAYEQYF.